The entry that follows covers one T cell receptor beta chain sequence. Its antigen remains unidentified. Isolated RNA was reverse transcribed in full, so expressed TCRB transcripts were sequenced. Only in-frame clones appear in the TCRdb table, and some are missing; sequencing was by immunoSEQ multiplex PCR. The sample yields about 340,000 clones, approximately 9.7% seen once. Every sorted population was more than 95% pure. This record comes from a study of beta chain features in type 1 diabetes. Notes on the study in general: More deletions and fewer insertions at VDJ junctions were found in patients with type 1 diabetes. Shorter TCRB CDR3s, moderately but significantly so, marked every one of the four CD4+ subsets in Type 1 diabetes patients. The naive, central memory and Treg TCRB repertoires of patients appeared to be more similar to one another than those of healthy donors.

Trimming removed 7 bases at V and 0 bases at J, with 12 bases between. Germline lookup yields CDR1 SEHNR and CDR2 FQNEAQ (reference sequence). The CDR3 loop spans 15 amino acids. This chain links TRBV7-9 with TRBJ2-2; TRBD1 or TRBD2 may be the D gene (5 bases each). Input material: central memory CD4+ T cells from blood. This clonotype was obtained from a man aged 30 to 39 with type 1 diabetes. The DNA of the CDR3 is TGTGCCAGCACCGAGGGGCTCGCGAACACCGGGGAGCTGTTTTTT. The encoded protein is CASTEGLANTGELFF.